Following are 9 T cell receptor beta chains from one sample sequenced in a study of identical twins. A single record per CDR3 protein comes from TCRdb applying MiXCR to the 5' RACE reads. The profile shows hundreds of thousands of distinct CDR3 sequences, roughly 6.6% of them singletons. These data also formed part of another study, on yellow fever vaccine responses in identical twins.

Specimen: PBMCs. These receptors all stem from a woman aged 18-29 years in good health.

Only a few counts were recorded for this clonotype. V gene TRBV27 combines with J gene TRBJ2-1; 14 nucleotides match TRBD2. The CDR3 covers 17 residues. Germline CDR1 reads MNHEY; CDR2 reads SMNVEV (reference sequence). The CDR3 sequence: CASGDGTSGSRANEQFF. The CDR3 nucleotides read TGTGCAAGCGGGGACGGGACTAGCGGGAGTAGGGCCAATGAGCAGTTCTTC.

This clonotype has only a few counts. The chain has TRBV20-1 and TRBJ1-5; D is perhaps TRBD1 (6 bases). V was trimmed by 2 bases and J by 0 bases, leaving 17 bases between them. CDR1 is DFQATT, CDR2 SNEGSKA, per germline (reference sequence). CDR3 length: 17 amino acids. Here the CDR3 DNA reads TGCAGTGCTAGACCCCCCCCGGGACAAGATAGCAATCAGCCCCAGCATTTT. Residues: CSARPPPGQDSNQPQHF.

Ten or more counts support this clonotype. The gene calls are TRBV10-3 and TRBJ2-7; D is possibly TRBD2 (6 bases). This CDR3 has 14 residues. Germline assignment: CDR1 ENHRY and CDR2 SYGVKD. V gave up 2 bases and J gave up 3 bases, with 11 bases separating them. The DNA of the CDR3 is TGTGCCATCAGTGAGACCGGGACTCGCTACGAGCAGTACTTC. As protein: CAISETGTRYEQYF.

The chain has TRBV29-1 and TRBJ2-2; 7 bases are a match to TRBD1. This CDR3 has 15 residues. The germline CDR1 and CDR2 sequences are SQVTM and ANQGSEA. V trimming: 3 bases; J trimming: 5 bases; junction bases outside the gene matches: 9. CDR3 nucleotides: TGCAGCGTTGAGGATGAGGGGGCACGTACCGGGGAGCTGTTTTTT. The encoded protein is CSVEDEGARTGELFF.

The V gene is TRBV4-1, the J gene TRBJ2-1; 9 nucleotides match TRBD2. With V trimmed by 4 bases and J by 6 bases, 13 bases remained unmatched. This CDR3 contains 17 residues. The V gene's germline CDR1 is MGHRA and CDR2 YSYEKL. CDR3 residues: CASSLAPLAGTGNEQFF. The CDR3 DNA sequence: TGCGCCAGCAGCCTTGCGCCTCTAGCGGGGACGGGCAATGAGCAGTTCTTC.

This clonotype was observed a few times. V and J are TRBV7-6 and TRBJ1-4; no reliable D call. Trimming left V 1 base short and J 3 bases short, with 9 bases between. From germline, CDR1 is SGHVS and CDR2 FNYEAQ. CDR3 length: 15 amino acids. The CDR3 DNA sequence: TGTGCCAGCAGCTTAGGCCCGGCCTCTAATGAAAAACTGTTTTTT. Encoded protein: CASSLGPASNEKLFF.

In its sample, this clonotype was seen many times. V is TRBV6-5 and J is TRBJ2-7, with D perhaps given as TRBD1 or TRBD2 (5 bases each). The CDR3 is made up of 15 amino acids. Germline CDR1 reads MNHEY; CDR2 reads SVGAGI. Deletions cut 0 bases from V and 2 bases from J, with 11 bases between. The CDR3 here is CASSYSGVGTYEQYF. CDR3 in DNA: TGTGCCAGCAGTTACTCGGGGGTAGGAACCTACGAGCAGTACTTC.

This clonotype appeared many times. The rearrangement uses TRBV5-1 and TRBJ1-6; D is unclear. Trimming pared 0 bases from V and 8 bases from J, leaving 12 bases between. CDR3 length equals 15 residues. CDR1 and CDR2 from the germline V gene are SGHRS and YFSETQ. The DNA for the CDR3 is TGCGCCAGCAGCTTGGAGGGTATCCCCCATTCACCCCTCCACTTT. The encoded protein is CASSLEGIPHSPLHF. Full variable domain (remainder filled in from reference TRBV5-1 and TRBJ1-6): KAGVTQTPRYLIKTRGQQVTLSCSPISGHRSVSWYQQTPGQGLQFLFEYFSETQRNKGNFPGRFSGRQFSNSRSEMNVSTLELGDSALYLCASSLEGIPHSPLHFGNGTRLTVT.

The V and J genes are TRBV24-1 and TRBJ2-7; 7 bases match TRBD1. The CDR3 consists of 12 residues. Germline lookup yields CDR1 KGHDR and CDR2 SFDVKD. Germline trimming cut 6 bases from V and 3 bases from J; bases unmatched to any gene: 1. In DNA form, the CDR3 reads TGTGCCACCAGTCCAGGGGGCTACGAGCAGTACTTC. This gives the protein CATSPGGYEQYF.